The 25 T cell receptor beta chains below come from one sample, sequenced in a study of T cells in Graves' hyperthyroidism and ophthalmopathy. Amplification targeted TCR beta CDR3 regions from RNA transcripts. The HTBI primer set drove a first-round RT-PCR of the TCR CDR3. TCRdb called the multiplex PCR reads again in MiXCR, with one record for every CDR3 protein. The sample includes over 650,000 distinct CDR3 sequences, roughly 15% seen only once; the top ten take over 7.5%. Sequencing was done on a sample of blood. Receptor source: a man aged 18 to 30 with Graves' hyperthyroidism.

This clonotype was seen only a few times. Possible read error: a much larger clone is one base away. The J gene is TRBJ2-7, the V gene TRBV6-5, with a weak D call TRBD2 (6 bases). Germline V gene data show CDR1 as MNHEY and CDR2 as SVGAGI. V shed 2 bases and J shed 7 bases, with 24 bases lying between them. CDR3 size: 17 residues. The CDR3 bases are TGTGCCAGCAGTTACCAACAGCCGGGGGTGGTAGAGGGTGAGCAGTACTTC. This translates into CASSYQQPGVVEGEQYF.

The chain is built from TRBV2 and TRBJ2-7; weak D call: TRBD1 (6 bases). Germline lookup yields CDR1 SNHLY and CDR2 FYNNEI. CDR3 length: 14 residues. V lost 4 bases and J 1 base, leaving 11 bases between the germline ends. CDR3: CASSAETGSYEQYF. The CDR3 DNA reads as TGTGCCAGCAGTGCGGAGACAGGTTCCTACGAGCAGTACTTC.

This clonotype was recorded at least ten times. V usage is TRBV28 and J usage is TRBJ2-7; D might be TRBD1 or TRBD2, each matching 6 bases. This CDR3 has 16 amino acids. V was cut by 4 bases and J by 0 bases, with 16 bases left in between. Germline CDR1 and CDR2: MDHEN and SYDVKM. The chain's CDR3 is CASSSVGGKSSYEQYF. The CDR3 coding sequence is TGTGCCAGCAGTTCGGTGGGGGGCAAGAGCTCCTACGAGCAGTACTTC.

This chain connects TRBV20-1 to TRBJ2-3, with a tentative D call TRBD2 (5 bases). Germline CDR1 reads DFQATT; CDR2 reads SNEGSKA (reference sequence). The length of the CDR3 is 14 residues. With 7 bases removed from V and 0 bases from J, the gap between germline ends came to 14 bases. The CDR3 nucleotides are TGCAGTGTCCTCGCGGGTCGTAGCACAGATACGCAGTATTTT. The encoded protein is CSVLAGRSTDTQYF.

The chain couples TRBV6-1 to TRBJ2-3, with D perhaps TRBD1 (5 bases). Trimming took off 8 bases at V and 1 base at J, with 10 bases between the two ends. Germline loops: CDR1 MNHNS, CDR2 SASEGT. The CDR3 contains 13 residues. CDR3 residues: CASGQGGTDTQYF. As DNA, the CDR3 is TGTGCCAGCGGGCAGGGTGGCACAGATACGCAGTATTTT.

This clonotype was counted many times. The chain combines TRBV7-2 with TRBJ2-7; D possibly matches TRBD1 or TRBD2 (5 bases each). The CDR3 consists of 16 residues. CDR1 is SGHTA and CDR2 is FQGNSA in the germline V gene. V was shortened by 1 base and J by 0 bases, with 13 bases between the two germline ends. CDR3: CASSLGAGALSYEQYF. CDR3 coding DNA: TGTGCCAGCAGCTTAGGGGCCGGGGCCCTCTCCTACGAGCAGTACTTC. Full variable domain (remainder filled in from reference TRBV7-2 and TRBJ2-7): GAGVSQSPSNKVTEKGKDVELRCDPISGHTALYWYRQSLGQGLEFLIYFQGNSAPDKSGLPSDRFSAERTGGSVSTLTIQRTQQEDSAVYLCASSLGAGALSYEQYFGPGTRLTVT.

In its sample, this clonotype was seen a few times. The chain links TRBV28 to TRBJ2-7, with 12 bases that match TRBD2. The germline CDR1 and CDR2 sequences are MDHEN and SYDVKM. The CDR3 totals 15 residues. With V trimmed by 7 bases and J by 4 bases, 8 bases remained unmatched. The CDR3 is CASKLAGGPVYEQYF. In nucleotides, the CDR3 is TGTGCCAGCAAGCTAGCGGGAGGGCCCGTTTACGAGCAGTACTTC.

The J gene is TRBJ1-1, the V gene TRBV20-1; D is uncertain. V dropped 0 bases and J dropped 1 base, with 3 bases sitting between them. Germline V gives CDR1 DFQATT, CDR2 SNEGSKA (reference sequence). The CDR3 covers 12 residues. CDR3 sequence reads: CSARDANTEAFF. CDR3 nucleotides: TGCAGTGCTAGAGATGCGAACACTGAAGCTTTCTTT.

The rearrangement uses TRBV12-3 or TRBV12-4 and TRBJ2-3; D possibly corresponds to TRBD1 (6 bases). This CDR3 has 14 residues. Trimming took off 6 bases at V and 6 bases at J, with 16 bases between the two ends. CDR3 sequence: CASRRDNRVDTQYF. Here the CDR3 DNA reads TGTGCCAGCAGACGGGACAACCGCGTGGATACGCAGTATTTT.

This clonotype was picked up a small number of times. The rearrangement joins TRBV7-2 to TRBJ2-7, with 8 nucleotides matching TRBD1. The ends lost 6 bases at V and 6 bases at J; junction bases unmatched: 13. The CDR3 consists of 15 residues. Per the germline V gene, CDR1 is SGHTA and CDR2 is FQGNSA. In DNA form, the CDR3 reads TGTGCCAGCAGTAGCCCGCGACAGGGGTGGGGCGAGCAGTACTTC. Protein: CASSSPRQGWGEQYF.

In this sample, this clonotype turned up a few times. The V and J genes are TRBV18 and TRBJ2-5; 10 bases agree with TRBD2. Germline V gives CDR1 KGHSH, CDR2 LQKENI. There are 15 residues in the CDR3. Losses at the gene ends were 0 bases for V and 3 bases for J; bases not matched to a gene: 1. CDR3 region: CASSPPLAGEETQYF. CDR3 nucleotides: TGTGCCAGCTCACCACCCCTAGCGGGAGAAGAGACCCAGTACTTC.

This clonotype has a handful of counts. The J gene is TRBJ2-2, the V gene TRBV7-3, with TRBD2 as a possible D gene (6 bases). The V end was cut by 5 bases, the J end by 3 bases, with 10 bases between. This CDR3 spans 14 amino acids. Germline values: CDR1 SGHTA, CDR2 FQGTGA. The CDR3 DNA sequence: TGTGCCAGCAGCCAGACTAGATACACCGGGGAGCTGTTTTTT. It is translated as CASSQTRYTGELFF.

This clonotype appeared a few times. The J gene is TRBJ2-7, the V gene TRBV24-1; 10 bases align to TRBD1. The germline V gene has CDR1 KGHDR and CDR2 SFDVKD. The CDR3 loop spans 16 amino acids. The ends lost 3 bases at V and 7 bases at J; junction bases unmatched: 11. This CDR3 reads CATSDGTGEDPGEQYF. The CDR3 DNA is TGTGCCACCAGTGATGGGACAGGGGAGGATCCGGGGGAGCAGTACTTC.

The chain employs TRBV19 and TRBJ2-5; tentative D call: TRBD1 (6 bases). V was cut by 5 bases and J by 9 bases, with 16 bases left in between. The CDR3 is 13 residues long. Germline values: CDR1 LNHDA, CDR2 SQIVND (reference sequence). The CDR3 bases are TGTGCCAGTAGTCCGACAGGTGGCCCTTCCCAGTACTTC. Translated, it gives CASSPTGGPSQYF.

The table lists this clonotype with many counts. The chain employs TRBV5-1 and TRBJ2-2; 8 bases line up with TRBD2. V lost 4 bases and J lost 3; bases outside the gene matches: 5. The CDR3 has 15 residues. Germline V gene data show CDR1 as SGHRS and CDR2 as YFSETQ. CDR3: CASSTSGSDTGELFF. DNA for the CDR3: TGCGCCAGCAGCACTAGCGGTTCGGACACCGGGGAGCTGTTTTTT.

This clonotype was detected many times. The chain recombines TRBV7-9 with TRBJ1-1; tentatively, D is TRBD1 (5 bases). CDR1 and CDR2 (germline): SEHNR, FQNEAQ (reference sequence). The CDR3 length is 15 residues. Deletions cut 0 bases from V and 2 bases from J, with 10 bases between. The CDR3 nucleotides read TGTGCCAGCAGCTTAGCGCAGGGCCGCAACACTGAAGCTTTCTTT. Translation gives CASSLAQGRNTEAFF.

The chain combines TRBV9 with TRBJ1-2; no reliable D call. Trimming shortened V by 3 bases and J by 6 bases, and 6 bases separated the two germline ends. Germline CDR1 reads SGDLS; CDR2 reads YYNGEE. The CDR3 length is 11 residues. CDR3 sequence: CASSGSDGYTF. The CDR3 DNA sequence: TGTGCCAGCAGCGGATCAGATGGCTACACCTTC.

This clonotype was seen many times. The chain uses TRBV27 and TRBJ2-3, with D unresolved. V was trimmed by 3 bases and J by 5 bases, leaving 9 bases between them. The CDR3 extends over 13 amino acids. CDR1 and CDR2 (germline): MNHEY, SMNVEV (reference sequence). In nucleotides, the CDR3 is TGTGCCAGCAGTTTGGGAAGGCAAGATACGCAGTATTTT. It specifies CASSLGRQDTQYF.

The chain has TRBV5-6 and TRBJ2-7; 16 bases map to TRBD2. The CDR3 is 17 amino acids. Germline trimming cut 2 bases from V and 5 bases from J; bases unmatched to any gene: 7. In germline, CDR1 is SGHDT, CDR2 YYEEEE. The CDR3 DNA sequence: TGTGCCAGCAGCTTTCCGGGACTAGCGGGAGGGCCGGACGAGCAGTACTTC. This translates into CASSFPGLAGGPDEQYF. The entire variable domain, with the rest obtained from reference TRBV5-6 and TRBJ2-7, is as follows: DAGVTQSPTHLIKTRGQQVTLRCSPKSGHDTVSWYQQALGQGPQFIFQYYEEEERQRGNFPDRFSGHQFPNYSSELNVNALLLGDSALYLCASSFPGLAGGPDEQYFGPGTRLTVT.

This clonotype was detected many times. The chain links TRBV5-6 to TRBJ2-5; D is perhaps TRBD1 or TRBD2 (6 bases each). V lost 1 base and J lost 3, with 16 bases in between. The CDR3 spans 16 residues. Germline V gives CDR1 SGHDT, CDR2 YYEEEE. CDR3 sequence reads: CASSLLRRGIEETQYF. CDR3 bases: TGTGCCAGCAGCTTGCTTAGGAGGGGGATAGAAGAGACCCAGTACTTC.

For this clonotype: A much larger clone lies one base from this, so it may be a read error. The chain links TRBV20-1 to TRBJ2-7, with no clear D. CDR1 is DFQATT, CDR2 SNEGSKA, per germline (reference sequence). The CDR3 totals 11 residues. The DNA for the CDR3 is TGCAGTGCTAGTCGTGCCTACGGGCAGTACTTC. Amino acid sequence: CSASRAYGQYF.

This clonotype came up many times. The CDR3, as DNA: TGCGCCAGCAGCCAGAGGACGGGAGACACCTCCTACGAGCAGTACTTC. It translates to CASSQRTGDTSYEQYF. The rearrangement links TRBV4-3 to TRBJ2-7; D perhaps matches TRBD2 (6 bases). The CDR3 sequence is 16 residues long. Trimming pared 3 bases from V and 0 bases from J, leaving 15 bases between. Looked up from germline, CDR1 is LGHNA and CDR2 is YSLEER.

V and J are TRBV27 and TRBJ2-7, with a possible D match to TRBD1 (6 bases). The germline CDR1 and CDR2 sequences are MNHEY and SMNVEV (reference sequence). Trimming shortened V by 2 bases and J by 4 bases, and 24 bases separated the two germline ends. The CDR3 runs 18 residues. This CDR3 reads CASSLRSLADSHLYEQYF. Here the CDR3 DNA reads TGTGCCAGCAGTTTACGATCGCTGGCGGACAGCCACTTATACGAGCAGTACTTC.

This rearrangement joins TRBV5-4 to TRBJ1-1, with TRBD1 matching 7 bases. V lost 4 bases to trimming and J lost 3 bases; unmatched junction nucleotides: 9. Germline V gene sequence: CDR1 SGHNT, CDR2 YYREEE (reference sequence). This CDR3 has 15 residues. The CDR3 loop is CASSIDRDRDTEAFF. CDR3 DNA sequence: TGTGCCAGCAGCATTGACAGGGATAGGGACACTGAAGCTTTCTTT.

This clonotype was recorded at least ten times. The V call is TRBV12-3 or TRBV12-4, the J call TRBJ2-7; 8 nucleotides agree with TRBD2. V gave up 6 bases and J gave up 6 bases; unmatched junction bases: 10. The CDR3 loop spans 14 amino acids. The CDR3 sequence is CASREREKRREQYF. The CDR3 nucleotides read TGTGCCAGCAGAGAGCGGGAGAAAAGGCGCGAGCAGTACTTC.